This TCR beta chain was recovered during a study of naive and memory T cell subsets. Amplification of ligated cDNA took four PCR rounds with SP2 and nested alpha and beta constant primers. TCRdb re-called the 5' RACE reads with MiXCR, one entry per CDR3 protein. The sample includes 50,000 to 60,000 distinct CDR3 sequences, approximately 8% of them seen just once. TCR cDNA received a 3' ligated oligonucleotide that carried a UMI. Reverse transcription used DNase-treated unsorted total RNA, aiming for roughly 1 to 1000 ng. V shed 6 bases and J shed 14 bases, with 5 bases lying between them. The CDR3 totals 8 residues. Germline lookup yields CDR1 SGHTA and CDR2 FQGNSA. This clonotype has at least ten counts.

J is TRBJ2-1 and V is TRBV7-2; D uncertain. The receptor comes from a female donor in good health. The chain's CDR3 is CASSRKFF. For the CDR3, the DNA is TGTGCCAGCAGTCGGAAGTTCTTC.